This is a list of T cell receptor beta chains from one sample in a study of naive and memory T cell subsets. TCRdb ran MiXCR on the UMI-ligation and nested PCR reads and lists one entry per CDR3 protein. The sample includes about 25,000 distinct CDR3 sequences, around 5% of them seen just once. The sample taken for sequencing was blood. These receptors all stem from an adult in good health. Both conserved end residues are part of each CDR3. A D gene is named only where the DNA matches it firmly. Size is stated as once, few, many, or a class for an expanded clone.

j_gene: TRBJ2-1; abundance: many; d_gene: NA; v_gene: TRBV7-2; CDR3nt: TGTGCCAGCAGCATGACAGGACCCTGGAATGAGCAGTTCTTC; CDR3aa: CASSMTGPWNEQFF
j_gene: TRBJ2-3; abundance: many; d_gene: NA; v_gene: TRBV6-5; CDR3nt: TGTGCCAGCTCCGGCGGTGCTACGCAGTATTTT; CDR3aa: CASSGGATQYF
j_gene: TRBJ1-1; abundance: many; d_gene: NA; v_gene: TRBV4-1; CDR3nt: TGCGCCATCCATGAGGGTACTGAAGCTTTCTTT; CDR3aa: CAIHEGTEAFF
j_gene: TRBJ2-1; abundance: many; d_gene: NA; v_gene: TRBV29-1; CDR3nt: TGCAGCGTTGAAGATGACCGGATGGTCTACAATGAGCAGTTCTTC; CDR3aa: CSVEDDRMVYNEQFF
j_gene: TRBJ2-6; abundance: many; d_gene: TRBD1; v_gene: TRBV13; CDR3nt: TGTGCCAGCAGCTCCGACCCGTCCAGGGGGCGTGGGGCCAACGTCCTGACTTTC; CDR3aa: CASSSDPSRGRGANVLTF
j_gene: TRBJ2-5; abundance: few; d_gene: NA; v_gene: TRBV6-6; CDR3nt: TGTGCCAGCCGGCTTAGCAGGACCCAAGAGACCCAGTACTTC; CDR3aa: CASRLSRTQETQYF
j_gene: TRBJ2-7; abundance: many; d_gene: TRBD2; v_gene: TRBV7-8; CDR3nt: TGTGCCAGCAGCTTAGGTGCGGGAGTCTTCCGCTACGAGCAGTACTTC; CDR3aa: CASSLGAGVFRYEQYF
j_gene: TRBJ2-3; abundance: many; d_gene: TRBD2; v_gene: TRBV7-3; CDR3nt: TGTGCCAGCAGCTTAACGGGCGGGAGAGGCACAGATACGCAGTATTTT; CDR3aa: CASSLTGGRGTDTQYF
j_gene: TRBJ1-5; abundance: many; d_gene: NA; v_gene: TRBV12-5; CDR3nt: TGTGCTAGTGGTTTAATAGGGGCCAGCAATCAGCCCCAGCATTTT; CDR3aa: CASGLIGASNQPQHF
j_gene: TRBJ2-1; abundance: many; d_gene: TRBD2; v_gene: TRBV29-1; CDR3nt: TGCAGCGTTGCTCTAGCGGGATTTGGTGAGCAGTTCTTC; CDR3aa: CSVALAGFGEQFF
j_gene: TRBJ2-5; abundance: many; d_gene: NA; v_gene: TRBV11-2; CDR3nt: TGTGCCAGCAGCTTAGCGCAAGGCGGAGGGACAGAGACCCAGTACTTC; CDR3aa: CASSLAQGGGTETQYF
j_gene: TRBJ2-7; abundance: few; d_gene: NA; v_gene: TRBV30; CDR3nt: TGTGCCTGGAAAAATATGGGCTATTCGGTGGAGCAGTACTTC; CDR3aa: CAWKNMGYSVEQYF
j_gene: TRBJ2-7; abundance: many; d_gene: NA; v_gene: TRBV3-1; CDR3nt: TGTGCCAGCAGCCTGAGGCGTTATACAGGGAGCTCCTACGAGCAGTACTTC; CDR3aa: CASSLRRYTGSSYEQYF
j_gene: TRBJ1-1; abundance: many; d_gene: NA; v_gene: TRBV9; CDR3nt: TGTGCCAGCAGCGTAGCTACAGGCATGAACACTGAAGCTTTCTTT; CDR3aa: CASSVATGMNTEAFF
j_gene: TRBJ2-7; abundance: many; d_gene: NA; v_gene: TRBV12-3/TRBV12-4; CDR3nt: TGTGCCAGCAGTCCGGACCCACGTCGGGCCCCGCTAGGGTACGAGCAGTACTTC; CDR3aa: CASSPDPRRAPLGYEQYF
j_gene: TRBJ2-5; abundance: few; d_gene: TRBD2; v_gene: TRBV9; CDR3nt: TGTGCCAGCAGCTCCTATGGGGGGGGAGAGACCCAGTACTTC; CDR3aa: CASSSYGGGETQYF
j_gene: TRBJ2-1; abundance: many; d_gene: TRBD2; v_gene: TRBV25-1; CDR3nt: TGTGCCAGCGGGGGGGGTAGCGGGAGTTACAATGAGCAGTTCTTC; CDR3aa: CASGGGSGSYNEQFF
j_gene: TRBJ2-7; abundance: many; d_gene: TRBD2; v_gene: TRBV5-1; CDR3nt: TGCGCCAGCAGCCCAGACCCGGGACTAGCTGCCGAGCAGTACTTC; CDR3aa: CASSPDPGLAAEQYF